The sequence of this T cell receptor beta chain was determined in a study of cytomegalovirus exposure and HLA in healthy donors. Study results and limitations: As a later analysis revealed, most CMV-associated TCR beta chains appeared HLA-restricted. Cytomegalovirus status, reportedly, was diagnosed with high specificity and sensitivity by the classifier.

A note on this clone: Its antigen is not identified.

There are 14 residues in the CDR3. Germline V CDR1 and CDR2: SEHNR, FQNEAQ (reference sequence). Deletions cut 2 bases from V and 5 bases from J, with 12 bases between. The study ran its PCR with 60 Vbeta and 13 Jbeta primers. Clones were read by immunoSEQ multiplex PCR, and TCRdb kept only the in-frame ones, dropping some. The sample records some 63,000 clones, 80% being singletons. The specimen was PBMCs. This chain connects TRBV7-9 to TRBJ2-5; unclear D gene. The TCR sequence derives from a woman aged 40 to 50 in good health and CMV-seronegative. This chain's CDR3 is CASSLLGVGETQYF. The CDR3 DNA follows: TGTGCCAGCAGCTTATTAGGAGTCGGGGAGACCCAGTACTTC.